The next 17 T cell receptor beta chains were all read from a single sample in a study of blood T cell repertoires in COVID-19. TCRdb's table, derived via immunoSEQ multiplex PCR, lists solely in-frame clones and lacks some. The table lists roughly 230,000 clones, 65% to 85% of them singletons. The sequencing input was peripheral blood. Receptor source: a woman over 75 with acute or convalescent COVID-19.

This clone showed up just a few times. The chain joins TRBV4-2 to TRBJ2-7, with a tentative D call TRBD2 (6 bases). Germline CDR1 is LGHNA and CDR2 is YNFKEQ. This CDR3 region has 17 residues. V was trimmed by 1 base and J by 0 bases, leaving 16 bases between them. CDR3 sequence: CASSQVGGTLGSYEQYF. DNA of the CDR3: TGTGCCAGCAGCCAAGTCGGCGGGACCTTGGGCTCCTACGAGCAGTACTTC.

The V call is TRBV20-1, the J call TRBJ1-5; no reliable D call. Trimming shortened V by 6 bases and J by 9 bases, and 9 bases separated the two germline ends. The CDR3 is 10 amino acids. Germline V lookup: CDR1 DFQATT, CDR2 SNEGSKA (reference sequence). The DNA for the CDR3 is TGCAGTGCCAAACATGGGCCCCAGCATTTT. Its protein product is CSAKHGPQHF.

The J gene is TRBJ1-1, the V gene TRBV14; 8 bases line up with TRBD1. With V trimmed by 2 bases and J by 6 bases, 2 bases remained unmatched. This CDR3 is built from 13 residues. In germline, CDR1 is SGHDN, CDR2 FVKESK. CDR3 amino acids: CASSQLQGAEAFF. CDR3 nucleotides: TGTGCCAGCAGCCAATTACAGGGGGCTGAAGCTTTCTTT.

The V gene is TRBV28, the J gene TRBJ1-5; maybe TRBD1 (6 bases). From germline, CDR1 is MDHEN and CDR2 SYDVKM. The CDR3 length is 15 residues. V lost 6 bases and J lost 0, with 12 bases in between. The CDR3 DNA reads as TGTGCCAGCAGGCCGACAGGTTATAGCAATCAGCCCCAGCATTTT. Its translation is CASRPTGYSNQPQHF.

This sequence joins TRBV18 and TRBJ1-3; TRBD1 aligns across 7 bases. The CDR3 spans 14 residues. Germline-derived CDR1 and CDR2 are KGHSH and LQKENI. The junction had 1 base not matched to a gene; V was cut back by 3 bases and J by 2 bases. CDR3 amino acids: CASSPTGAGNTIYF. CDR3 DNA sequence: TGTGCCAGCTCACCCACAGGGGCTGGAAACACCATATATTTT.

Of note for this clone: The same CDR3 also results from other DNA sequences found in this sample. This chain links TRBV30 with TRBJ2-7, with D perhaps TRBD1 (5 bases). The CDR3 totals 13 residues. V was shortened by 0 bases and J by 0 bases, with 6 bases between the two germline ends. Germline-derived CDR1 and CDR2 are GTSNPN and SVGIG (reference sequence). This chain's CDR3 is CAWSVDSSYEQYF. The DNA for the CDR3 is TGTGCCTGGAGTGTCGACAGCTCCTACGAGCAGTACTTC.

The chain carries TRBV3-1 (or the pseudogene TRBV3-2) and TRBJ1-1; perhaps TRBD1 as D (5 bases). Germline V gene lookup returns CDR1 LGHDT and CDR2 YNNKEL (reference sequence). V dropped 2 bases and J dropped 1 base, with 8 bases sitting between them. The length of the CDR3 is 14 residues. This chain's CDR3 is CASSQFTGNTEAFF. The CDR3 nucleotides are TGTGCCAGCAGCCAATTTACAGGGAACACTGAAGCTTTCTTT.

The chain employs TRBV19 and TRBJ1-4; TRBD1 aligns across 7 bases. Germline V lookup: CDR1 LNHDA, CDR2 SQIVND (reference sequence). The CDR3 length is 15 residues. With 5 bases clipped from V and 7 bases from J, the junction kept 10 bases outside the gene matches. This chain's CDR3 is CASSLDREYSEKLFF. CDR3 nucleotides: TGTGCCAGTAGTCTCGACAGGGAATATAGTGAAAAACTGTTTTTT.

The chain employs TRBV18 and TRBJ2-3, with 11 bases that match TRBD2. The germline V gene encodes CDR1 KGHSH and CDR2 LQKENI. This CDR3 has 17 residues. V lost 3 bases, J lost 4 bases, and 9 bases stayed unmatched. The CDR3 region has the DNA TGTGCCAGCTCACCCGGAGCTAGCGGGGGGAACGCAGATACGCAGTATTTT. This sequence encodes CASSPGASGGNADTQYF.

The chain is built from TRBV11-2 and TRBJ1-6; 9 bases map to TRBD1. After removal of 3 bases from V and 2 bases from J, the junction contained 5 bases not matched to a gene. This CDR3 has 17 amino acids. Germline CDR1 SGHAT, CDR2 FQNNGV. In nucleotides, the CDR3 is TGTGCCAGCAGCTTTAGAGGGACAGGGCCCTATAATTCACCCCTCCACTTT. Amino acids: CASSFRGTGPYNSPLHF.

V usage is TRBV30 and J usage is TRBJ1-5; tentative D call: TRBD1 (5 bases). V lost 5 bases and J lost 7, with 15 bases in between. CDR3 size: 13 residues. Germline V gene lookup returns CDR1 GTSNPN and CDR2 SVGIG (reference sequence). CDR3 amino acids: CAWGQGREQPQHF. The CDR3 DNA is TGTGCCTGGGGCCAGGGCAGGGAACAGCCCCAGCATTTT.

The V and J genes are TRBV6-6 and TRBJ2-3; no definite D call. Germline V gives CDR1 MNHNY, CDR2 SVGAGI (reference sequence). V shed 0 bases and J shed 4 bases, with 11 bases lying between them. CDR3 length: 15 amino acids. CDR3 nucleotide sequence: TGTGCCAGCAGTTACTCGAATACAGACGCAGATACGCAGTATTTT. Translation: CASSYSNTDADTQYF.

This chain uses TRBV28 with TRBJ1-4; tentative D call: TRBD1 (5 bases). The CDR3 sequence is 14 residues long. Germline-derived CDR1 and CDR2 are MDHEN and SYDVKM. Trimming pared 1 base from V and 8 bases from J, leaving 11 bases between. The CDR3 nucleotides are TGTGCCAGCAGTTTATCGGGGGTGGGGGAAAAACTGTTTTTT. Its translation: CASSLSGVGEKLFF.

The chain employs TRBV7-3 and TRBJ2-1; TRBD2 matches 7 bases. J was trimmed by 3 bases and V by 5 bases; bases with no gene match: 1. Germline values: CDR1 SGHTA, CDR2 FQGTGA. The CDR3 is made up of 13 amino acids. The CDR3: CASSRGVYNEQFF. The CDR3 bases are TGTGCCAGCAGCCGGGGGGTCTACAATGAGCAGTTCTTC.

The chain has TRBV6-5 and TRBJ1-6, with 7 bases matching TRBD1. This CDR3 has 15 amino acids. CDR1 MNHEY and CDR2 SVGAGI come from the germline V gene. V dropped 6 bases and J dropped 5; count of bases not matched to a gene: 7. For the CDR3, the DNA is TGTGCCAGCAGATCACCGGGACAGCATAATTCACCCCTCCACTTT. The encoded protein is CASRSPGQHNSPLHF.

This chain's CDR3 is CASSAGQGPYNEQFF. CDR3 DNA: TGTGCCAGCAGCGCGGGACAGGGACCCTACAATGAGCAGTTCTTC. The J gene is TRBJ2-1, the V gene TRBV5-4; 9 bases map to TRBD1. This CDR3 is 15 amino acids long. V shed 4 bases, J shed 2 bases, and the junction held 4 bases outside the gene matches. Germline CDR1 reads SGHNT; CDR2 reads YYREEE (reference sequence).

CDR3 sequence: CASRGPSGTYEQYF. Written as DNA, the CDR3 is TGTGCCAGCAGGGGACCTAGCGGCACCTACGAGCAGTACTTC. The gene calls are TRBV7-2 and TRBJ2-7; 7 bases fit TRBD2. The V segment lost 6 bases and the J segment 2 bases; nucleotides outside the gene matches: 7. The germline V gene has CDR1 SGHTA and CDR2 FQGNSA. CDR3 length equals 14 residues.